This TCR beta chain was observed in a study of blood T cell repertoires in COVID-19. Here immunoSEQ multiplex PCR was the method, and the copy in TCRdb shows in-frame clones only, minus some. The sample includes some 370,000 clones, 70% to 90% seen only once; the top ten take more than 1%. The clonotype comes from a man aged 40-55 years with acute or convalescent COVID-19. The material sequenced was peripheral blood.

The CDR3: CASSLWAGVSTDTQYF. Here the CDR3 DNA reads TGTGCCAGCAGTTTATGGGCGGGGGTTAGCACAGATACGCAGTATTTT. The V gene is TRBV27, the J gene TRBJ2-3; 7 bases map to TRBD2. Germline CDR1 MNHEY, CDR2 SMNVEV (reference sequence). CDR3 length equals 16 residues. V gave up 1 base and J gave up 0 bases; unmatched junction bases: 4.